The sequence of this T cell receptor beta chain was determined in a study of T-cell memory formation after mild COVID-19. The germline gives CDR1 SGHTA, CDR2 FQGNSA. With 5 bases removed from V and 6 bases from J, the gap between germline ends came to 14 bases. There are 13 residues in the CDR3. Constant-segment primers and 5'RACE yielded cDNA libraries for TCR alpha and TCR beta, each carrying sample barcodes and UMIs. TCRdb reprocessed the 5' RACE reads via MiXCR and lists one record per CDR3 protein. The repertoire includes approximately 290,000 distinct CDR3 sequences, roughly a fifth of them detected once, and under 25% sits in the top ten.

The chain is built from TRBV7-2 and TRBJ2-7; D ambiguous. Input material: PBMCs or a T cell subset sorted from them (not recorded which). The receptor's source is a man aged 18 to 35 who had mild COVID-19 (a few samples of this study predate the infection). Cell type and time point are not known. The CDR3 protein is CASSVTPSGEQYV. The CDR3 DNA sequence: TGTGCCAGCAGCGTGACACCTTCAGGCGAGCAGTACGTC.